This is a list of T cell receptor beta chains from one sample in a study of blood T cell repertoires in COVID-19. Here immunoSEQ multiplex PCR was the method, and the copy in TCRdb shows in-frame clones only, minus some. This sample carries 130,000 to 150,000 clones, roughly 86% of them seen once, and the ten largest clones take 0.75% to 0.95%. The source material was peripheral blood. The origin of the receptors is a woman between 50 and 59 years old with acute or convalescent COVID-19. The CDR3 runs from the conserved cysteine through the conserved F or W. D genes are given only for firm matches. Where a row states a size, it is once, few, many or the class of an expanded clone; other rows omit it.

TRBV15	-	TRBD1	TRBJ1-3	TGTGCCACCAGCAGAGAGGATAACAGGGGAGACACCATATATTTT	CATSREDNRGDTIYF
TRBV29-1	-	TRBD2	TRBJ2-1	TGCAGCGTTGAGGGGACATGGGCCAGCGGGAGGACCTACAATGAGCAGTTCTTC	CSVEGTWASGRTYNEQFF
TRBV30	-	-	TRBJ1-5	TGTGCCTGGAGGGACACTAGCAATCAGCCCCAGCATTTT	CAWRDTSNQPQHF
TRBV7-2	-	-	TRBJ2-1	TGTGCCAGCAGCTTAGAAGGGGTCTCCTACAATGAGCAGTTCTTC	CASSLEGVSYNEQFF
TRBV18	-	-	TRBJ2-1	TGTGCCAGCTCACCATATACTAAGGGGGACGCCCACAATGAGCAGTTCTTC	CASSPYTKGDAHNEQFF
TRBV19	-	-	TRBJ2-1	TGTGCCAGTAGTATTGCTAGATTGAGCTCCTACAATGAGCAGTTCTTC	CASSIARLSSYNEQFF
TRBV28	-	TRBD1	TRBJ1-1	TGTGCCAGCAGTTTATCAGTGGGGGGACAGCTCACCATGAACACTGAAGCTTTCTTT	CASSLSVGGQLTMNTEAFF
TRBV6-4	-	-	TRBJ2-2	TGTGCCAGCAGTGCCGGGAGTCAGACCGGGGAGCTGTTTTTT	CASSAGSQTGELFF
TRBV24-1	-	-	TRBJ1-2	TGTGCCACCAGTGACCCCCTTGACAACCAGGGCTACACCTTC	CATSDPLDNQGYTF
TRBV30	-	TRBD1	TRBJ2-1	TGTGCCTGGACCCTGACAAGGACAGGGAGGTCAAATGAGCAGTTCTTC	CAWTLTRTGRSNEQFF
TRBV7-9	once	-	TRBJ1-6	TGTGCCAGCAGCCAAACGGGTTCCGGCTATAATTCACCCCTCCACTTT	CASSQTGSGYNSPLHF
TRBV9	-	-	TRBJ2-3	TGTGCCAGCAGCGCAGGCAGCACAGATACGCAGTATTTT	CASSAGSTDTQYF
TRBV29-1	-	-	TRBJ2-2	TGCAGCGCCCAGGGACAGAACACCGGGGAGCTGTTTTTT	CSAQGQNTGELFF